This T cell receptor beta chain is from a study of T cells in Graves' hyperthyroidism and ophthalmopathy. Whole-study findings and limits: Ophthalmopathy cases were set apart from stable hyperthyroidism by a 13 V-J model. The blood repertoire included most of the expanded thyroid clonotypes above 0.001.

In germline, CDR1 is MDHEN, CDR2 SYDVKM. The CDR3 runs 13 residues. V lost 6 bases, J lost 9 bases, and 8 bases stayed unmatched. The sample holds many counts of this clonotype. Its target is unknown. Amplified TCR beta CDR3 regions derived from RNA transcripts. HTBI primers were the set used in a first-round RT-PCR of the TCR CDR3. TCRdb ran MiXCR on the multiplex PCR reads and lists one entry per CDR3 protein. The sample includes approximately 700,000 distinct CDR3 sequences, roughly 17% of them seen just once. The chain has TRBV28 and TRBJ2-7; 10 bases fit TRBD1. The sample was blood. The sequence came from a man aged 18 to 35 with Graves' hyperthyroidism. CDR3 coding DNA: TGTGCCAGCAGCTATGACAGGGGGCGGGGGCAGTACTTC. This codes for CASSYDRGRGQYF.